Here is one T cell receptor beta chain with its context. The entry originates in a study of blood T cell repertoires in COVID-19. Study as a whole: In each case, the material was cDNA or gDNA derived from T cells, B-cell-depleted T cells, or PBMCs.

Original data processing: Estimated nucleated cell counts came from reference gene primer amplification. Sequencing used immunoSEQ multiplex PCR; TCRdb keeps in-frame clones, though not all of them. That table supplies the V and J calls and clone size; D and trimming were determined from the DNA. Altogether 200,000 to 250,000 clones are present, 84% being singletons, with the ten largest covering 15% to 20%. The sample consisted of peripheral blood. This TCR was recovered from a woman over 75 with active or convalescent COVID-19.

The CDR3 reads CAHGRGLPGNTIYF. CDR3 DNA sequence: TGTGCCCACGGGAGGGGCCTTCCTGGAAACACCATATATTTT. The chain combines TRBV10-3 with TRBJ1-3, with TRBD1 as a possible D gene (5 bases). V lost 11 bases and J 2 bases, leaving 16 bases between the germline ends. CDR3 length equals 14 residues. CDR1 ENHRY and CDR2 SYGVKD come from the germline V gene.